The rows below give T cell receptor beta chains drawn from one sample of a study of CD8+CD57+ T cells in acquired aplastic anemia. TCRdb used MiXCR to reprocess the reads, holding one entry per CDR3 protein. The sample shows more than 150,000 distinct CDR3 sequences, roughly half of them seen only once. Sequenced sample: sorted CD4+, CD8+, or CD8+CD57+ T cells (not recorded which) from PBMCs. The source of these receptors is a human donor with aplastic anemia. CDR3s include the opening cysteine and the closing phenylalanine or tryptophan. The D gene is left open where the match is weak. For some rows the clone size is stated as once, few or many, or as a class when expanded; others skip it.

v_gene	abundance	j_gene	d_gene	CDR3nt	CDR3aa
TRBV7-1	NA	TRBJ2-1	TRBD2	TGTGCCAGCAGCTCACACTCACCGGGACTAGCGGGGGGCCGGGCGGATGAGCAGTTCTTC	CASSSHSPGLAGGRADEQFF
TRBV2	NA	TRBJ1-1	TRBD1	TGTGCCAGCAGTGGATGGACAGGGGACACTGAAGCTTTCTTT	CASSGWTGDTEAFF
TRBV19	many	TRBJ2-1	TRBD2	TGTGCCAGTAAGGATAGCGGGACCCGCAATGAGCAGTTCTTC	CASKDSGTRNEQFF
TRBV20-1	many	TRBJ2-1	TRBD2	TGCAGTGCTAGTTCTCCGGGACTAGTCTACAATGAGCAGTTCTTC	CSASSPGLVYNEQFF
TRBV4-3	NA	TRBJ1-6	NA	TGCGCCAGCAGCCAAGTCGGGGGGGATAATTCACCCCTCCACTTT	CASSQVGGDNSPLHF
TRBV2	many	TRBJ2-1	NA	TGTGCCAGCAGCGCCACCACTAGTTCCTACAATGAGCAGTTCTTC	CASSATTSSYNEQFF
TRBV5-5	many	TRBJ1-1	NA	TGTGCCAGCAGCTTGCAACGTTCAGGGAGCACTGAAGCTTTCTTT	CASSLQRSGSTEAFF
TRBV19	NA	TRBJ1-4	TRBD1	TGTGCCAGTAGTATGGGACAGATAAATGAAAAACTGTTTTTT	CASSMGQINEKLFF
TRBV19	NA	TRBJ1-2	NA	TGTGCCAGTAGTGGACAGCCCTATGGCTACACCTTC	CASSGQPYGYTF
TRBV9	NA	TRBJ1-1	NA	TGTGCCAGCAGCGTAGGGTCCCAGGACACTGAAGCTTTCTTT	CASSVGSQDTEAFF
TRBV7-2	NA	TRBJ2-7	NA	TGTGCCAGCAGCTTGGTTCAGGCGAGAGAGCAGTACTTC	CASSLVQAREQYF
TRBV6-2/TRBV6-3	NA	TRBJ2-7	NA	TGTGCCAGCAGTTACCAATGGTCGCCAGGCGAGCAGTACTTC	CASSYQWSPGEQYF
TRBV15	NA	TRBJ1-2	NA	TGTGCCACCAGCAGGAAAGGGATGTGGGATGGCTACACCTTC	CATSRKGMWDGYTF
TRBV20-1	many	TRBJ1-2	NA	TGCAGTGCTAGGAGTTCGACGCAATCAGGATATGGCTACACCTTC	CSARSSTQSGYGYTF
TRBV5-1	NA	TRBJ1-2	NA	TGCGCCAGCAGCTTTGAGGGGCTAGGCGGCTACACCTTC	CASSFEGLGGYTF
TRBV19	many	TRBJ2-1	TRBD2	TGTGCCAGTAGTATAGATTCAGCGGGAGGCTCCTACAATGAGCAGTTCTTC	CASSIDSAGGSYNEQFF
TRBV2	NA	TRBJ1-1	NA	TGTGCCAGGACAGCGAACACTGAAGCTTTCTTT	CARTANTEAFF
TRBV15	few	TRBJ1-2	TRBD1	TGTGCCACCAGCAGAAGGGGGACAGACTATGGCTACACCTTC	CATSRRGTDYGYTF
TRBV7-2	many	TRBJ1-2	NA	TGTGCCAGCAGCCTGGGGGGGCCTAACTATGGCTACACCTTC	CASSLGGPNYGYTF
TRBV7-2	NA	TRBJ2-5	NA	TGTGCCAGCAGCTTAAAAGGATACCAAGAGACCCAGTACTTC	CASSLKGYQETQYF
TRBV29-1	NA	TRBJ1-2	NA	TGCAGCGTTTCAGGGAACTATGGCTACACCTTC	CSVSGNYGYTF
TRBV20-1	many	TRBJ1-1	NA	TGCAGTGCTCCTCGGGCCCATGGGGGGAACACTGAAGCTTTCTTT	CSAPRAHGGNTEAFF
TRBV19	NA	TRBJ1-5	NA	TGTGCCAGTAGTATGGGCCAGGGTAGCAATCAGCCCCAGCATTTT	CASSMGQGSNQPQHF
TRBV24-1	NA	TRBJ2-1	TRBD2	TGTGCCGCCCGGACTAGCGGAAGGCAGTTCTTC	CAARTSGRQFF
TRBV2	many	TRBJ2-4	NA	TGTGCCAGCAGTGAATTGGCGGGGGCCATTCAGTACTTC	CASSELAGAIQYF
TRBV9	NA	TRBJ1-2	NA	TGTGCCAGCAGCGGGGGGGTCGGCTACACCTTC	CASSGGVGYTF
TRBV27	many	TRBJ1-6	NA	TGTGCCAGCAGCTTGTCGGAGGGCGGGGGTACTTCACCCCTCCACTTT	CASSLSEGGGTSPLHF
TRBV12-3/TRBV12-4	NA	TRBJ2-5	TRBD2	TGTGCCAGCAGCCCAGGGGGAACTAGCGGGACCTTCCAAGAGACCCAGTACTTC	CASSPGGTSGTFQETQYF
TRBV7-2	NA	TRBJ1-5	NA	TGTGCCAGCAGCCCTCCGGGACACCAAAATCAGCCCCAGCATTTT	CASSPPGHQNQPQHF
TRBV2	NA	TRBJ1-1	NA	TGTGCCAGCAGTGGGGGAAAGGGGAACACTGAAGCTTTCTTT	CASSGGKGNTEAFF
TRBV15	NA	TRBJ2-3	NA	TGTGCCACCCGGAGAGCGGCAAACACAGATACGCAGTATTTT	CATRRAANTDTQYF
TRBV5-6	NA	TRBJ1-6	NA	TGTGCCAGCAGCTCCAGGGCCTCAGGGGCAAATTCACCCCTCCACTTT	CASSSRASGANSPLHF
TRBV20-1	many	TRBJ2-7	TRBD2	TGCAGTGCTAGAGGCGGCGGGGGGGGTTCCTACGAGCAGTACTTC	CSARGGGGGSYEQYF
TRBV12-3/TRBV12-4	many	TRBJ1-4	TRBD1	TGTGCCAGCAGCCCCGACAGGGGCCCTGAAAAACTGTTTTTT	CASSPDRGPEKLFF
TRBV20-1	NA	TRBJ2-7	NA	TGCAGTGCTAGAAGGGGTCTGGACGAGCAGTACTTC	CSARRGLDEQYF
TRBV20-1	NA	TRBJ2-3	TRBD2	TGCAGTGCACAGACTAGCGGGGGAGTAGATACGCAGTATTTT	CSAQTSGGVDTQYF
TRBV24-1	NA	TRBJ2-3	TRBD1	TGTGCCACCAGTGATCAAGGGATCGGGACAGGTTTCGATACGCAGTATTTT	CATSDQGIGTGFDTQYF
TRBV10-3	once	TRBJ2-3	NA	TGTGCCAGCACTCTCATCCTCTCGGGGACTGGGGCAGATACGCAGTATTTT	CASTLILSGTGADTQYF
TRBV28	NA	TRBJ2-3	NA	TGTGCCAGCAGTTCAATAGCGATGGATACGCAGTATTTT	CASSSIAMDTQYF
TRBV11-1	NA	TRBJ2-7	TRBD2	TGTGCCAGCAGCTCACCGTTTTTCCGACTAGCGCCAGCCTACGAGCAGTACTTC	CASSSPFFRLAPAYEQYF